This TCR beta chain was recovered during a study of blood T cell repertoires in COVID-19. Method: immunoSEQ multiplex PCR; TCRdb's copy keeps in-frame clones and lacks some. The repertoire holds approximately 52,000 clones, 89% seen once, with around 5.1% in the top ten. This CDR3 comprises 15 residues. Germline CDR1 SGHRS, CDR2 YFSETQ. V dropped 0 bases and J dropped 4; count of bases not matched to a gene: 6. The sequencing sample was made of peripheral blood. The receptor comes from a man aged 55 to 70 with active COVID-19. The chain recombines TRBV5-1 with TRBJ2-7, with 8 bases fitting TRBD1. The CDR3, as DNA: TGCGCCAGCAGCTTGGGGCAGGGGGCATTGTACGAGCAGTACTTC. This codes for CASSLGQGALYEQYF.